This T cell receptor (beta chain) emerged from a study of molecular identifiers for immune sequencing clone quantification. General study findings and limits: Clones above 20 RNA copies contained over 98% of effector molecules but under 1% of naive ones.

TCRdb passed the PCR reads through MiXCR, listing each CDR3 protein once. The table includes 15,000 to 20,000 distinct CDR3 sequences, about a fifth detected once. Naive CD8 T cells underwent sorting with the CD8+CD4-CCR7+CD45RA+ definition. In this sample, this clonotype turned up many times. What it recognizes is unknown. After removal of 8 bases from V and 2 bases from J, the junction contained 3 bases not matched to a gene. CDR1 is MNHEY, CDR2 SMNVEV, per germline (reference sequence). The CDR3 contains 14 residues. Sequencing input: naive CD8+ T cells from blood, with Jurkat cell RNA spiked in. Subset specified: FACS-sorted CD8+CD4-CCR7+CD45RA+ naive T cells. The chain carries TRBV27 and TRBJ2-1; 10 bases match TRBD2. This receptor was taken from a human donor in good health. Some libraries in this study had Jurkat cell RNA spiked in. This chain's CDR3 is CASGGLAAYNEQFF. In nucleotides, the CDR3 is TGTGCCAGCGGCGGACTAGCGGCCTACAATGAGCAGTTCTTC.